This passage covers 2 T cell receptor beta chains from one sample sequenced in a study of Ad26.COV2.S vaccination and SARS-CoV-2 variants. The treatment: roughly 20 received Ad26.COV2.S at low or high dose, single or two shots; about 5 received placebo; per-sample allocation not given. Samples were taken on day 63 after the first vaccine or placebo injection. TCRdb keeps only in-frame clones here, not all; method: immunoSEQ multiplex PCR. Of fewer than 400,000 clones in the sample, approximately 90% were seen once. This material consisted of peripheral blood, taken in a trial of Ad26.COV2.S vaccine versus placebo. These TCRs come from a person aged 18-60 years who received the Ad26.COV2.S COVID-19 vaccine or a placebo.

This clone was recorded once. The genes are TRBV10-1 and TRBJ2-3; TRBD2 is a possible D gene (5 bases). CDR1 and CDR2 from the germline V gene are WNHNN and SYGVQD (reference sequence). CDR3 size: 14 residues. V lost 0 bases to trimming and J lost 3 bases, with 7 bases between them. CDR3 nucleotides: TGCGCCAGCAGTGAGTCGGGGAGAACAGATACGCAGTATTTT. Translating gives CASSESGRTDTQYF.

The CDR3 DNA is TGTGCCAGCAGTTATACCGGGACAGAGTACGAGCAGTACTTC. This sequence encodes CASSYTGTEYEQYF. V usage is TRBV7-9 and J usage is TRBJ2-7, with 7 bases identical to TRBD1. Per germline, CDR1 SEHNR and CDR2 FQNEAQ (reference sequence). The V gene end was trimmed by 6 bases and the J gene end by 4 bases; junction bases not matched to a gene: 9. The CDR3 runs 14 residues. Complete variable domain (other parts from reference TRBV7-9 and TRBJ2-7): DTGVSQNPRHKITKRGQNVTFRCDPISEHNRLYWYRQTLGQGPEFLTYFQNEAQLEKSRLLSDRFSAERPKGSFSTLEIQRTEQGDSAMYLCASSYTGTEYEQYFGPGTRLTVT.